This TCR beta chain was documented in a study of blood T cells in healthy people across ages. The wider study: The template switching approach captured approximately one barcoded beta molecule for every two T cells.

Study-level results: Observed TCR beta diversity per million T cells went down as age went up. This fall followed a roughly linear course with age.

The CDR3 runs to 14 residues. The germline CDR1 and CDR2 sequences are SGHTA and FQGNSA. With V trimmed by 1 base and J by 11 bases, 10 bases remained unmatched. Total RNA was extracted at no less than 6 micrograms per sample. This clonotype was picked up a small number of times. Its antigen is currently unknown. Combining a sample-barcoded 5' primer with a J-beta primer mix, a second PCR ran for roughly 7 to 12 cycles. One entry per CDR3 protein, called by TCRdb with MiXCR from the 5' RACE reads. The data contain roughly 680,000 distinct CDR3 sequences, roughly 20% of them singletons. The chain links TRBV7-2 to TRBJ1-2; 7 bases line up with TRBD1. The TCR comes from a man between 65 and 85 years old in good health. Sequencing was performed on blood. CDR3 sequence (DNA): TGTGCCAGCAGCTTAGAAGGGACAGTCCCAATTTACACCTTC. Amino acid sequence: CASSLEGTVPIYTF.